These 30 T cell receptor beta chains came from one sample sequenced in a study of cytomegalovirus exposure and HLA in healthy donors. 60 Vbeta and 13 Jbeta primers were used in PCR. Using immunoSEQ multiplex PCR, the repertoire was profiled, and TCRdb retains in-frame clones only, with some absent. The sample yields fewer than 150,000 clones, around 79% seen once. The sequenced sample consisted of PBMCs. These receptors were collected from a male donor in good health and CMV-seronegative.

The chain recombines TRBV19 with TRBJ1-5; tentatively, D is TRBD1 (5 bases). Germline CDR1 and CDR2: LNHDA and SQIVND (reference sequence). The CDR3 is 13 amino acids. The germline V and J ends were trimmed by 7 bases and 5 bases, with 12 bases remaining between them. The CDR3 DNA reads as TGTGCCAGTAAGGAGCCAGGGTATCAGCCCCAGCATTTT. This sequence encodes CASKEPGYQPQHF.

The V gene is TRBV11-2, the J gene TRBJ2-2, with TRBD1 matching over 8 bases. CDR1 and CDR2 from the germline V gene are SGHAT and FQNNGV. V shed 5 bases and J 5 bases; nucleotides not matched to a gene: 10. CDR3 length: 16 residues. The CDR3 here is CASSLRPGQVTGELFF. The CDR3 nucleotides read TGTGCCAGCAGCCTCCGCCCGGGACAGGTAACCGGGGAGCTGTTTTTT.

This CDR3 reads CASSRQGARGYTF. For the CDR3, the DNA is TGTGCCAGCAGCCGACAGGGGGCGCGGGGCTACACCTTC. The V call is TRBV7-9, the J call TRBJ1-2, with 10 bases matching TRBD1. Germline CDR1 and CDR2: SEHNR and FQNEAQ (reference sequence). Unmatched junction bases numbered 5, after V lost 5 bases and J lost 8 bases. The CDR3 is 13 amino acids.

This chain uses TRBV7-9 with TRBJ1-2; 9 positions agree with TRBD1. The germline gives CDR1 SEHNR, CDR2 FQNEAQ (reference sequence). The CDR3 length is 13 residues. V gave up 4 bases and J gave up 6 bases; unmatched junction bases: 3. CDR3 region: CASSSTGGHGYTF. CDR3 DNA sequence: TGTGCCAGCAGCTCTACAGGGGGCCATGGCTACACCTTC.

The CDR3 DNA sequence: TGTGCCAGCAGCTTAGAGGGACTGATGGGCAATCAGCCCCAGCATTTT. Translated, it gives CASSLEGLMGNQPQHF. The V call is TRBV7-2, the J call TRBJ1-5, with a weak D call TRBD1 (5 bases). This CDR3 contains 16 residues. The germline V and J ends were trimmed by 1 base and 2 bases, with 12 bases remaining between them. Per germline, CDR1 SGHTA and CDR2 FQGNSA. The full variable domain, in which reference TRBV7-2 and TRBJ1-5 provide the parts outside the CDR3, is GAGVSQSPSNKVTEKGKDVELRCDPISGHTALYWYRQSLGQGLEFLIYFQGNSAPDKSGLPSDRFSAERTGGSVSTLTIQRTQQEDSAVYLCASSLEGLMGNQPQHFGDGTRLSIL.

The J gene is TRBJ2-7, the V gene TRBV27; 7 bases map to TRBD2. This CDR3 comprises 14 residues. Germline assignment: CDR1 MNHEY and CDR2 SMNVEV (reference sequence). The ends lost 8 bases at V and 2 bases at J; junction bases unmatched: 9. In nucleotides, the CDR3 is TGTGCCAGCCGTCCGGGCGGGAGAGCCTACGAGCAGTACTTC. This encodes CASRPGGRAYEQYF.

V gene TRBV4-2 combines with J gene TRBJ1-2, with D perhaps matching TRBD1 (5 bases). The CDR3 loop spans 13 amino acids. Trimming took 2 bases from V and 2 from J, leaving 6 bases between them. Looked up from germline, CDR1 is LGHNA and CDR2 is YNFKEQ. The CDR3 sequence is CASSQPGNYGYTF. The CDR3 nucleotides read TGTGCCAGCAGCCAACCAGGGAACTATGGCTACACCTTC.

The chain has TRBV2 and TRBJ1-5; D gene ambiguous. The V and J ends lost 1 base and 5 bases respectively, with 6 bases between them. The CDR3 loop spans 13 amino acids. The germline V gene encodes CDR1 SNHLY and CDR2 FYNNEI. CDR3 sequence reads: CASSEGPDQPQHF. CDR3 sequence (DNA): TGTGCCAGCAGTGAAGGGCCCGATCAGCCCCAGCATTTT.

The chain's CDR3 is CASRAYTDTQYF. The CDR3 DNA is TGTGCCAGCAGAGCCTACACAGATACGCAGTATTTT. The chain uses TRBV2 and TRBJ2-3; no reliable D call. Germline values: CDR1 SNHLY, CDR2 FYNNEI. The CDR3 is 12 amino acids. V lost 6 bases, J lost 2 bases, and 6 bases lay in between.

The rearrangement uses TRBV4-3 and TRBJ2-5; TRBD2 matches at 14 bases. J lost 5 bases, V lost 4 bases, and 3 bases had no gene match. The CDR3 has 15 amino acids. Germline lookup yields CDR1 LGHNA and CDR2 YSLEER. CDR3 sequence: CASSPRTSGGETQYF. The CDR3 region has the DNA TGCGCCAGCAGCCCCCGGACTAGCGGGGGGGAGACCCAGTACTTC.

The chain recombines TRBV7-6 with TRBJ1-1; 7 bases are shared with TRBD1. This CDR3 is built from 16 residues. V shed 5 bases and J 6 bases; nucleotides not matched to a gene: 15. Germline V gives CDR1 SGHVS, CDR2 FNYEAQ. CDR3 DNA sequence: TGTGCCAGCAGCCTTCCTTGGAAGGGGGCACGATCTGAAGCTTTCTTT. This translates into CASSLPWKGARSEAFF.

The J gene is TRBJ1-4, the V gene TRBV7-8; no firm D call. The CDR3 consists of 14 residues. V was trimmed by 1 base and J by 8 bases, leaving 11 bases between them. The V gene's germline CDR1 is SGHVS and CDR2 FQNEAQ. In DNA form, the CDR3 reads TGTGCCAGCAGCTTAGACAGAAGTGGCGAAAAACTGTTTTTT. This gives the protein CASSLDRSGEKLFF.

There are a few counts of this clone. An end of the junction does not agree with germline; a read error may underlie this. The V call is TRBV30, the J call TRBJ1-2; 10 bases are a match to TRBD1. This CDR3 region has 17 residues. Germline CDR1 GTSNPN, CDR2 SVGIG (reference sequence). In nucleotides, the CDR3 is TGTGCCTGGCGTGACAGGGGGCGCCGGGTTCTAAACTATGGCTACCCCTTC. Amino acid sequence: CAWRDRGRRVLNYGYPF.

The chain uses TRBV7-8 and TRBJ1-2; D ambiguous. CDR1 and CDR2 (germline): SGHVS, FQNEAQ. The CDR3 contains 13 residues. V lost 5 bases to trimming and J lost 4 bases, with 11 bases between them. CDR3 loop: CASSPEQIYGYTF. DNA of the CDR3: TGTGCCAGCAGCCCCGAACAGATCTATGGCTACACCTTC.

The gene calls are TRBV2 and TRBJ1-5, with a weak D call TRBD1 (5 bases). CDR1 SNHLY and CDR2 FYNNEI come from the germline V gene. CDR3 length equals 15 residues. V lost 1 base to trimming and J lost 3 bases, with 10 bases between them. CDR3 in amino acids: CASSEEGPVNQPQHF. The CDR3 region has the DNA TGTGCCAGCAGTGAAGAGGGGCCTGTCAATCAGCCCCAGCATTTT.

CDR3 nucleotides: TGTGCCACCAGCAGAGGCAGGGGTAGGGGTCAGCCCCAGCATTTT. This sequence encodes CATSRGRGRGQPQHF. The chain employs TRBV15 and TRBJ1-5, with D possibly matching TRBD1 (6 bases). The V end lost 1 base, the J end lost 6 bases, and 13 bases lay between the germline ends. Per the germline V gene, CDR1 is LNHNV and CDR2 is YYDKDF (reference sequence). The CDR3 has 15 amino acids.

The rearrangement uses TRBV4-3 and TRBJ2-3; 11 positions match TRBD2. The CDR3 is made up of 18 amino acids. The J segment lost 6 bases and the V segment lost 5 bases, leaving 16 bases of the junction unmatched. Germline V gene lookup returns CDR1 LGHNA and CDR2 YSLEER. CDR3 bases: TGCGCCAGCAGCGCCTACACTACTAGCGGGGGCCGCGAGGATACGCAGTATTTT. This sequence encodes CASSAYTTSGGREDTQYF.

This chain links TRBV30 with TRBJ2-3; D remains ambiguous. Trimming stripped 2 bases from V and 6 bases from J, with 6 bases between. The CDR3 is 11 residues long. Germline CDR1 is GTSNPN and CDR2 is SVGIG (reference sequence). In DNA form, the CDR3 reads TGTGCCTGGAGTCCCCTTGATACGCAGTATTTT. It encodes CAWSPLDTQYF.

Written as DNA, the CDR3 is TGTGCCTGCTTCAGGGGGCTCGGCACAGATACGCAGTATTTT. Translating it yields CACFRGLGTDTQYF. This sequence joins TRBV30 and TRBJ2-3; 8 bases align to TRBD1. The junction had 6 bases not matched to a gene; V was cut back by 6 bases and J by 1 base. The V gene's germline CDR1 is GTSNPN and CDR2 SVGIG (reference sequence). The CDR3 runs 14 residues.

This chain connects TRBV5-6 to TRBJ2-1; the match to TRBD1 covers 7 bases. The V gene end was trimmed by 4 bases and the J gene end by 0 bases; junction bases not matched to a gene: 10. This CDR3 has 17 residues. The germline CDR1 and CDR2 sequences are SGHDT and YYEEEE. Here the CDR3 reads CASSQDAGTASYNEQFF. As DNA, the CDR3 is TGTGCCAGCAGCCAGGATGCCGGGACAGCCTCCTACAATGAGCAGTTCTTC.

This chain joins TRBV6-6 and TRBJ1-5; D may be TRBD1 (5 bases). Per the germline V gene, CDR1 is MNHNY and CDR2 is SVGAGI (reference sequence). Trimming cost V 2 bases and J 2 bases, with 13 bases left between them. The CDR3 runs 16 residues. CDR3 coding DNA: TGTGCCAGCAGTTACGGACACTCTTCGGGCAATCAGCCCCAGCATTTT. Its protein is CASSYGHSSGNQPQHF.

V is TRBV5-1 and J is TRBJ2-5; weak D call: TRBD1 (6 bases). V was trimmed by 3 bases and J by 5 bases, leaving 17 bases between them. CDR1 SGHRS and CDR2 YFSETQ come from the germline V gene. This CDR3 spans 15 amino acids. The CDR3 protein is CASSYRSGVLETQYF. Written as DNA, the CDR3 is TGCGCCAGCAGCTACCGATCAGGGGTTTTGGAGACCCAGTACTTC.

This chain connects TRBV9 to TRBJ2-3, with 9 bases fitting TRBD1. After removal of 3 bases from V and 1 base from J, the junction contained 3 bases not matched to a gene. The length of the CDR3 is 15 residues. In germline, CDR1 is SGDLS, CDR2 YYNGEE. The CDR3 bases are TGTGCCAGCAGCGCCCGGGACAGGGGCACAGATACGCAGTATTTT. It is translated as CASSARDRGTDTQYF.

This clone was recorded once. Other nucleotide sequences from this sample produce the same CDR3. V and J are TRBV7-2 and TRBJ1-3; perhaps TRBD1 as D (6 bases). Germline values: CDR1 SGHTA, CDR2 FQGNSA. The V and J ends lost 0 bases and 0 bases respectively, with 6 bases between them. The CDR3 has 15 residues. CDR3 bases: TGTGCCAGCAGCTTAGCAGGGGGCTCTGGAAACACCATATATTTT. Translated: CASSLAGGSGNTIYF. The full variable domain, its missing parts supplied by reference TRBV7-2 and TRBJ1-3, is GAGVSQSPSNKVTEKGKDVELRCDPISGHTALYWYRQSLGQGLEFLIYFQGNSAPDKSGLPSDRFSAERTGGSVSTLTIQRTQQEDSAVYLCASSLAGGSGNTIYFGEGSWLTVV.

This clone has just a few counts. The chain combines TRBV5-1 with TRBJ2-3; TRBD1 matches 7 bases. Germline lookup yields CDR1 SGHRS and CDR2 YFSETQ. This CDR3 spans 15 amino acids. The V and J ends lost 0 bases and 3 bases, in that order; junction bases with no gene match: 4. The CDR3 DNA reads as TGCGCCAGCAGCTTGGAACAGGGGTGGACAGATACGCAGTATTTT. Its protein product is CASSLEQGWTDTQYF. Looking up the rest from reference TRBV5-1 and TRBJ2-3 gives the full variable domain: KAGVTQTPRYLIKTRGQQVTLSCSPISGHRSVSWYQQTPGQGLQFLFEYFSETQRNKGNFPGRFSGRQFSNSRSEMNVSTLELGDSALYLCASSLEQGWTDTQYFGPGTRLTVL.

The chain links TRBV5-8 to TRBJ1-2; D uncertain. The germline V gene has CDR1 SGHTS and CDR2 YDEGEE. V dropped 0 bases and J dropped 4 bases, with 13 bases sitting between them. The CDR3 has 15 amino acids. CDR3 residues: CASSLAVRTTYGYTF. The CDR3, as DNA: TGTGCCAGCAGCTTGGCCGTCAGAACAACCTATGGCTACACCTTC. The full variable domain, rest sourced from reference TRBV5-8 and TRBJ1-2, is EAGVTQSPTHLIKTRGQQATLRCSPISGHTSVYWYQQALGLGLQFLLWYDEGEERNRGNFPPRFSGRQFPNYSSELNVNALELEDSALYLCASSLAVRTTYGYTFGSGTRLTVV.

CDR3 bases: TGCGCCAGCGGCGGACAGGGACCTAATGAAAAACTGTTTTTT. Protein product: CASGGQGPNEKLFF. This chain uses TRBV5-1 with TRBJ1-4; 8 positions agree with TRBD1. The length of the CDR3 is 14 residues. Germline loops: CDR1 SGHRS, CDR2 YFSETQ. Trimming cost V 7 bases and J 3 bases; bases outside gene matches: 5. The full variable domain, completed using reference TRBV5-1 and TRBJ1-4, is KAGVTQTPRYLIKTRGQQVTLSCSPISGHRSVSWYQQTPGQGLQFLFEYFSETQRNKGNFPGRFSGRQFSNSRSEMNVSTLELGDSALYLCASGGQGPNEKLFFGSGTQLSVL.

The V gene is TRBV19, the J gene TRBJ2-7; weak D call: TRBD2 (6 bases). The V gene's germline CDR1 is LNHDA and CDR2 SQIVND (reference sequence). This CDR3 contains 16 residues. V was trimmed by 6 bases and J by 3 bases, leaving 21 bases between them. In DNA, the CDR3 is TGTGCCAGTAGCAACCCATGGGCTAGCGTCGACTACGAGCAGTACTTC. It codes for CASSNPWASVDYEQYF.

This chain uses TRBV7-2 with TRBJ1-2; D not resolved. Trimming cost V 4 bases and J 5 bases, with 11 bases left between them. CDR3 length: 13 residues. Germline CDR1 SGHTA, CDR2 FQGNSA. CDR3 in amino acids: CASSSTARYGYTF. The CDR3 DNA is TGTGCCAGCAGCTCAACGGCCAGGTATGGCTACACCTTC.

This sequence joins TRBV19 and TRBJ2-1; D perhaps matches TRBD2 (5 bases). V was clipped by 3 bases and J by 10 bases, with 10 bases between them. Germline V gene sequence: CDR1 LNHDA, CDR2 SQIVND (reference sequence). This CDR3 spans 12 amino acids. The CDR3 region is CASSMYGGEQFF. The CDR3 DNA reads as TGTGCCAGTAGTATGTACGGCGGGGAGCAGTTCTTC.